This TCR beta chain was sequenced for a study of T cell responses to AZD1222 COVID-19 vaccine. CDR1 and CDR2 (germline): MDHEN, SYDVKM. This CDR3 region has 15 residues. Trimming pared 3 bases from V and 2 bases from J, leaving 12 bases between. Whether given at about 4 or about 12 weeks, second doses were pooled. Concerning this clone itself: Its antigen remains unidentified.

Sequencing was performed with immunoSEQ multiplex PCR; in TCRdb, only in-frame clones are kept and a portion is missing. The repertoire includes 100,000 to 150,000 clones, approximately 91% of them detected once, and roughly 0.98% sits in the top ten. Study-wide results and caveats: Breadth and depth of Spike-specific TCRs rose after two AZD1222 doses. There were repertoire samples only from the period after the peak T cell response.

The TCR comes from an adult who received the AZD1222 COVID-19 vaccine. The input for sequencing was peripheral blood, taken 28 days after the second AZD1222 dose. The chain employs TRBV28 and TRBJ2-3; D might be TRBD2 (5 bases). The CDR3 DNA reads TGTGCCAGCAGTTTTTCTCTCGGGAACACAGATACGCAGTATTTT. Its protein product is CASSFSLGNTDTQYF.